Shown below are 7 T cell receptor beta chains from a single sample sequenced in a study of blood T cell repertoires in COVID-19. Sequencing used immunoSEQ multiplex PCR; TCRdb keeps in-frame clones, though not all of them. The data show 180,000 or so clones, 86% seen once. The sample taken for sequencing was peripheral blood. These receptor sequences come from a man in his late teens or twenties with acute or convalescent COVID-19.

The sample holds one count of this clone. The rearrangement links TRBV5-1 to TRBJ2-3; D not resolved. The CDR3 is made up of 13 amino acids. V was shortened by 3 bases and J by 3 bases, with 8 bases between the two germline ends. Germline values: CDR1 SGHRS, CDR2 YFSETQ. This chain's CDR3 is CASSSVGTDTQYF. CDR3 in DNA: TGCGCCAGCAGCTCCGTCGGGACAGATACGCAGTATTTT.

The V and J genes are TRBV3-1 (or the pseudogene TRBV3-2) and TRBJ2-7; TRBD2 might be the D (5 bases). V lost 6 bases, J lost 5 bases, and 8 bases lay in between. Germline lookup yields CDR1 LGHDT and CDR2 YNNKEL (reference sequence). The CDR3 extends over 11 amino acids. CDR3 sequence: CASRPRDEQYV. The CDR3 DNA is TGTGCCAGCAGGCCGCGGGACGAGCAGTACGTC.

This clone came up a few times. The CDR3 here is CPTRAGGNTGELFF. The CDR3 bases are TGTCCCACCAGGGCGGGGGGGAACACCGGGGAGCTGTTTTTT. V and J are TRBV6-5 and TRBJ2-2; TRBD2 matches 8 bases. Germline CDR1 and CDR2: MNHEY and SVGAGI. The CDR3 totals 14 residues.

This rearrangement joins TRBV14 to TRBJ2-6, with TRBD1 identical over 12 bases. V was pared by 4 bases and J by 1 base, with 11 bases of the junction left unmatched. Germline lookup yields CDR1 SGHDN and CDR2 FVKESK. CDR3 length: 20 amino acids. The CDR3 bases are TGTGCCAGCAGCCGCTCATTGGGGGGACAGGGGGCATCTGGGGCCAACGTCCTGACTTTC. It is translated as CASSRSLGGQGASGANVLTF. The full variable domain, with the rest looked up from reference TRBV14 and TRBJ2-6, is EAGVTQFPSHSVIEKGQTVTLRCDPISGHDNLYWYRRVMGKEIKFLLHFVKESKQDESGMPNNRFLAERTGGTYSTLKVQPAELEDSGVYFCASSRSLGGQGASGANVLTFGAGSRLTVL.

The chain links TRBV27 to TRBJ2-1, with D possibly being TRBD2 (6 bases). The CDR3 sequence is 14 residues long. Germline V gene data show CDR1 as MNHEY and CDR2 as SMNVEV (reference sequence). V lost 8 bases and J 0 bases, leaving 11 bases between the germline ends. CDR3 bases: TGTGCCAGCTGCGGGACCCACTCCTACAATGAGCAGTTCTTC. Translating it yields CASCGTHSYNEQFF.

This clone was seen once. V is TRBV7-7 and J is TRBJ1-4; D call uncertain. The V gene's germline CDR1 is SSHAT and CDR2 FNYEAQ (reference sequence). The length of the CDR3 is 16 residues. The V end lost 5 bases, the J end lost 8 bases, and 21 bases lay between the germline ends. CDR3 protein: CASSPPPGSGEEKLFF. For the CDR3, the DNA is TGTGCCAGCAGCCCGCCACCGGGATCCGGAGAGGAAAAACTGTTTTTT.

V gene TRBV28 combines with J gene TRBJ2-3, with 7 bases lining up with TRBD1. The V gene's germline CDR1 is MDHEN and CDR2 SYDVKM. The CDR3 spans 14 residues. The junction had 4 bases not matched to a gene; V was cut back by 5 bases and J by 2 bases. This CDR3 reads CASSPQGPTDTQYF. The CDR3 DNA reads TGTGCCAGCAGTCCACAGGGGCCCACAGATACGCAGTATTTT.